This passage covers 15 T cell receptor beta chains from one sample sequenced in a study of graft-versus-host responses after intestinal transplantation. Profiled with immunoSEQ multiplex PCR; TCRdb holds only in-frame clones, not every one. Altogether about 39,000 clones are present, roughly 95% being singletons, with the ten largest covering 0.22%. These receptors' targets are unknown. The starting material was unstimulated CD8+ T cells sorted from spleen or lymph node cells, obtained before transplant. The receptors come from a human donor who was the organ donor for an intestinal transplant.

This clone was detected only once. The CDR3 region is CASSQRGGNTEAFF. In DNA, the CDR3 is TGTGCCAGCAGCCAGCGGGGGGGGAACACTGAAGCTTTCTTT. The chain couples TRBV2 to TRBJ1-1, with a weak D call TRBD1 (5 bases). CDR1 is SNHLY, CDR2 FYNNEI, per germline. The CDR3 is made up of 14 amino acids. Trimming took off 6 bases at V and 1 base at J, with 12 bases between the two ends.

The chain recombines TRBV29-1 with TRBJ2-7; 11 bases match TRBD2. The germline gives CDR1 SQVTM, CDR2 ANQGSEA. The V gene end was trimmed by 7 bases and the J gene end by 2 bases; junction bases not matched to a gene: 4. This CDR3 spans 13 amino acids. The CDR3 DNA reads TGCAGCGGACTAGCGGGGTCCCCCTACGAGCAGTACTTC. Translating it yields CSGLAGSPYEQYF.

With regard to this clone: At one of its ends the junction is not consistent with the germline gene, which may arise from a read error. This chain links TRBV7-7 with TRBJ2-5; tentatively, D is TRBD2 (5 bases). This CDR3 has 15 amino acids. The germline V gene encodes CDR1 SSHAT and CDR2 FNYEAQ (reference sequence). CDR3 amino acids: CASSRRLNSQETQYF. CDR3 in DNA: TGTGCTAGCAGCCGTCGACTAAACTCCCAAGAGACCCAGTACTTC.

The rearrangement links TRBV15 to TRBJ1-3, with D tentatively TRBD1 (6 bases). The CDR3 spans 14 residues. CDR1 LNHNV and CDR2 YYDKDF come from the germline V gene (reference sequence). Trimming cost V 3 bases and J 0 bases, with 6 bases left between them. The CDR3 sequence: CATSRDSSGNTIYF. CDR3 DNA: TGTGCCACCAGCAGGGACAGCTCTGGAAACACCATATATTTT.

This clone has just a few counts. The rearrangement uses TRBV6-4 and TRBJ2-2, with D perhaps being TRBD1 or TRBD2 (6 bases each). The V end was cut by 0 bases, the J end by 4 bases, with 15 bases between. Germline CDR1 reads MRHNA; CDR2 reads SNTAGT. There are 17 residues in the CDR3. CDR3 coding DNA: TGTGCCAGCAGTGACTCAGGGGGACTCCGACCCACCGGGGAGCTGTTTTTT. This translates into CASSDSGGLRPTGELFF.

The chain has TRBV4-2 and TRBJ2-5; the match to TRBD2 covers 8 bases. From germline, CDR1 is LGHNA and CDR2 YNFKEQ. J was trimmed by 0 bases and V by 3 bases; bases with no gene match: 9. The CDR3 covers 17 residues. The CDR3 sequence is CASSHYLTSENQETQYF. The CDR3 DNA reads as TGTGCCAGCAGCCACTACCTGACTAGCGAGAACCAAGAGACCCAGTACTTC.

The chain couples TRBV19 to TRBJ2-7; a possible D gene is TRBD1 (6 bases). The germline V and J ends were trimmed by 2 bases and 4 bases, with 12 bases remaining between them. The CDR3 spans 14 residues. From germline, CDR1 is LNHDA and CDR2 SQIVND (reference sequence). CDR3 sequence (DNA): TGTGCCAGTAGTATAAGGCAGGGGCCTTACGAGCAGTACTTC. Translating gives CASSIRQGPYEQYF.

This sequence joins TRBV27 and TRBJ2-7; no definite D call. CDR1 and CDR2 (germline): MNHEY, SMNVEV (reference sequence). The V end lost 3 bases, the J end lost 3 bases, and 9 bases lay between the germline ends. This CDR3 spans 13 amino acids. Here the CDR3 DNA reads TGTGCCAGCAGTTTTACAGCGAACTACGAGCAGTACTTC. As protein: CASSFTANYEQYF.

The rearrangement joins TRBV4-1 to TRBJ2-7, with D unclear. CDR3 length equals 16 residues. V gave up 0 bases and J gave up 6 bases, with 18 bases separating them. Germline values: CDR1 MGHRA, CDR2 YSYEKL. The CDR3 here is CASSQDSPVGRGEQYF. CDR3 nucleotides: TGCGCCAGCAGCCAAGATTCCCCAGTCGGTCGCGGCGAGCAGTACTTC.

The rearrangement links TRBV4-3 to TRBJ1-2; possible D gene TRBD1, 5 bases. Trimming left V 1 base short and J 5 bases short, with 11 bases between. From germline, CDR1 is LGHNA and CDR2 YSLEER. The CDR3 spans 14 residues. Here the CDR3 DNA reads TGCGCCAGCAGCCAAGGGAGGGGAATATATGGCTACACCTTC. It encodes CASSQGRGIYGYTF.

V gene TRBV20-1 combines with J gene TRBJ1-2; D might be TRBD1 (5 bases). This CDR3 comprises 11 residues. Per germline, CDR1 DFQATT and CDR2 SNEGSKA (reference sequence). The V end was cut by 1 base, the J end by 5 bases, with 5 bases between. CDR3 nucleotide sequence: TGCAGTGCTAGAGGACAGTATGGCTACACCTTC. It specifies CSARGQYGYTF.

The chain is built from TRBV18 and TRBJ2-7, with D maybe TRBD2 (6 bases). The CDR3 spans 16 residues. Germline V gives CDR1 KGHSH, CDR2 LQKENI. Between the trimmed V and J ends, which lost 5 bases and 1 base, there was a span of 18 bases. The CDR3 is CASSVGERARSYEQYF. CDR3 nucleotide sequence: TGTGCCAGCTCAGTGGGAGAGCGGGCTAGATCCTACGAGCAGTACTTC.

This clone has only one observation. This sequence joins TRBV18 and TRBJ2-2; D call uncertain. CDR3 length: 13 amino acids. The germline V and J ends were trimmed by 3 bases and 3 bases, with 5 bases remaining between them. In germline, CDR1 is KGHSH, CDR2 LQKENI. CDR3 region: CASSPADTGELFF. Written as DNA, the CDR3 is TGTGCCAGCTCACCGGCAGACACCGGGGAGCTGTTTTTT. The whole variable domain, filled in from reference TRBV18 and TRBJ2-2, reads NAGVMQNPRHLVRRRGQEARLRCSPMKGHSHVYWYRQLPEEGLKFMVYLQKENIIDESGMPKERFSAEFPKEGPSILRIQQVVRGDSAAYFCASSPADTGELFFGEGSRLTVL.

The chain couples TRBV9 to TRBJ2-3; no definite D call. This CDR3 comprises 16 residues. The germline V gene encodes CDR1 SGDLS and CDR2 YYNGEE. V dropped 0 bases and J dropped 2 bases, with 13 bases sitting between them. The chain's CDR3 is CASSVESTPFTDTQYF. DNA of the CDR3: TGTGCCAGCAGCGTAGAGTCTACCCCCTTCACAGATACGCAGTATTTT.

The chain couples TRBV6-5 to TRBJ2-5; 7 bases are a match to TRBD2. The V and J ends lost 2 bases and 3 bases, in that order; junction bases with no gene match: 3. The CDR3 has 14 residues. Germline V gene data show CDR1 as MNHEY and CDR2 as SVGAGI. The CDR3 DNA is TGTGCCAGCAGTTACGGGGGGGTTAAAGAGACCCAGTACTTC. Protein product: CASSYGGVKETQYF.